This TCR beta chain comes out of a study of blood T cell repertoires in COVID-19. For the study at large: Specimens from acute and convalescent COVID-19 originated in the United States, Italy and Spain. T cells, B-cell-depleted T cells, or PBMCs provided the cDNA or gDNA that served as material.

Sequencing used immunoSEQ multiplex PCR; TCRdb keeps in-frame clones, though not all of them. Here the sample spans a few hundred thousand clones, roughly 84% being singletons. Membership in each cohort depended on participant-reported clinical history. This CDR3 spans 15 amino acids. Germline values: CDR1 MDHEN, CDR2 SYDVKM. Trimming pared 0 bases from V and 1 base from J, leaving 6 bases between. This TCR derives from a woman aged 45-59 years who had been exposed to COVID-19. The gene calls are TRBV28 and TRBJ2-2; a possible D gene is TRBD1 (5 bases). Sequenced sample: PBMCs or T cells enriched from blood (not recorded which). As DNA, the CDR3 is TGTGCCAGCAGTTTATGGGGGCAGAACACCGGGGAGCTGTTTTTT. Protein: CASSLWGQNTGELFF.